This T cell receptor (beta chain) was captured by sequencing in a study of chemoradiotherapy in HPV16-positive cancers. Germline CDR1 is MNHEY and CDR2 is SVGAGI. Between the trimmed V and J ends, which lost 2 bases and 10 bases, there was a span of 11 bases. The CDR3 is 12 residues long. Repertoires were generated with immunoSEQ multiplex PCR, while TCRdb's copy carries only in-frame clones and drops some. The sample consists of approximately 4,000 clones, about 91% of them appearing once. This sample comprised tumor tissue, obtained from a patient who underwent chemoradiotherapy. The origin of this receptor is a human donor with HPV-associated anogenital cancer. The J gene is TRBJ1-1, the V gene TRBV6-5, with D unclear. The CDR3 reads CASSYRGGLAFF. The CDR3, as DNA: TGTGCCAGCAGTTACCGTGGAGGGTTAGCTTTCTTT.